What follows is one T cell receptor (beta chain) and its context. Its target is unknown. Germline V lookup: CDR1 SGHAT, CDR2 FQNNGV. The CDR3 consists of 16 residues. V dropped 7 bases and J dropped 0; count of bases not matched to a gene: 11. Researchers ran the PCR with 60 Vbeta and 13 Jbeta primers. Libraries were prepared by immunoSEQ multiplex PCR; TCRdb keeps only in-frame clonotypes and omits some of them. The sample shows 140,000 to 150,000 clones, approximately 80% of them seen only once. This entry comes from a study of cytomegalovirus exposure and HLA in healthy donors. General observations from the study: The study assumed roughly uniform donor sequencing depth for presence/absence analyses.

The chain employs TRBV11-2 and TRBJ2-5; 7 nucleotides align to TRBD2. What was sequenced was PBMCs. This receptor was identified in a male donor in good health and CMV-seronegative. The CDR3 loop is CASTPAWGGYQETQYF. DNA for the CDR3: TGTGCCAGCACCCCTGCGTGGGGGGGATACCAAGAGACCCAGTACTTC.